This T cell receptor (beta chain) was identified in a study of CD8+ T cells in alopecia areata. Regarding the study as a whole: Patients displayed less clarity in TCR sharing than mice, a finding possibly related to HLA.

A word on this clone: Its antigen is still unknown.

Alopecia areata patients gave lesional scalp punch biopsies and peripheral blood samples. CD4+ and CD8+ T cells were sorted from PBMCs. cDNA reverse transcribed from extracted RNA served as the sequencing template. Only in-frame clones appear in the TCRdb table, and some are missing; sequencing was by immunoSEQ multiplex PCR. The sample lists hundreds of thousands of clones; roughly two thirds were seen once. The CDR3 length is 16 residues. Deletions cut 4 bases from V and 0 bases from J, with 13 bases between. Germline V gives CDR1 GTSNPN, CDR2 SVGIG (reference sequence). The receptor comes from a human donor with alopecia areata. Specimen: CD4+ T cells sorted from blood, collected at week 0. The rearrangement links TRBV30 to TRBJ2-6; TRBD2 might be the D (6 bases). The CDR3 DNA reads TGTGCCTGGATACCGGGACTTAGCTCTGGGGCCAACGTCCTGACTTTC. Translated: CAWIPGLSSGANVLTF.